The text below deals with one TCR beta chain. This sample was included in a study of blood T cell repertoires in COVID-19. About the study: Samples came from the United States, Italy and Spain, spanning acute and convalescent COVID-19.

TCRdb's copy holds only in-frame clones and misses some; the assay was immunoSEQ multiplex PCR. The table shows roughly 70,000 clones, with around 79% occurring only once. The V gene lost 0 bases and the J gene lost 7 bases, with 13 bases spanning the gap. Germline V gene lookup returns CDR1 MNHNS and CDR2 SASEGT. CDR3 size: 14 residues. What was sequenced was peripheral blood. The receptor's source is a man aged 55-75 years with acute or convalescent COVID-19. The J gene is TRBJ2-7, the V gene TRBV6-1, with a possible D match to TRBD1 (6 bases). The CDR3 DNA reads as TGTGCCAGCAGTGAAGCCAGGAGTAGGGGGGAGCAGTACGTC. It yields the protein CASSEARSRGEQYV.